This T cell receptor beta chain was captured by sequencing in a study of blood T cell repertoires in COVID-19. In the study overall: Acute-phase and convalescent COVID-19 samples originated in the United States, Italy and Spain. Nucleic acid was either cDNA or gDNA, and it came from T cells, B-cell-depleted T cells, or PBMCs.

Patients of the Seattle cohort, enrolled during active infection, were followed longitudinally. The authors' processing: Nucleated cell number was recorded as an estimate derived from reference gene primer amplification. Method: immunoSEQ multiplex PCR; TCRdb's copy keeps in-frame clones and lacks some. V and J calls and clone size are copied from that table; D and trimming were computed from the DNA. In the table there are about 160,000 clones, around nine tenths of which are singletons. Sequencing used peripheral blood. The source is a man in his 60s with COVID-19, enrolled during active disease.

The CDR3 DNA follows: TGTGCCAGTAGTATCGAAGGACCGGGACAGGGATCTTCTAGCACAGATACGCAGTATTTT. Its translation is CASSIEGPGQGSSSTDTQYF. The chain joins TRBV19 to TRBJ2-3; 9 bases are shared with TRBD1. Germline trimming cut 3 bases from V and 0 bases from J; bases unmatched to any gene: 16. The CDR3 is made up of 20 amino acids. Per germline, CDR1 LNHDA and CDR2 SQIVND (reference sequence).